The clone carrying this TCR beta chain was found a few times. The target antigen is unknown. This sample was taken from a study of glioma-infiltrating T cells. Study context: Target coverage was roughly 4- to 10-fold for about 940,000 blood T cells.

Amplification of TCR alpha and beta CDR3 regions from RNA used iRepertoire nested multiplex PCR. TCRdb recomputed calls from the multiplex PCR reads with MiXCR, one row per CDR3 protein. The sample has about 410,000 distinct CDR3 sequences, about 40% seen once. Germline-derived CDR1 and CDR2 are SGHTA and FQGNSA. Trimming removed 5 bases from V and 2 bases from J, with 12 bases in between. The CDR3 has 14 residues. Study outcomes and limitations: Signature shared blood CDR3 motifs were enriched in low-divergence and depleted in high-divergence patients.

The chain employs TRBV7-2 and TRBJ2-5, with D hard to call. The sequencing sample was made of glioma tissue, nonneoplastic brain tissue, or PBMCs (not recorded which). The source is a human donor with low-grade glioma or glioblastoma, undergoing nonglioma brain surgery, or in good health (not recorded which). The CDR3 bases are TGTGCCAGCAGCCTCCGGCCCGGACAAGAGACCCAGTACTTC. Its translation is CASSLRPGQETQYF.